The source of this TCR beta chain is a study of cytomegalovirus exposure and HLA in healthy donors. The study's findings and limits: A later analysis found common viral pathogens apparently linked to several of the most significant clusters.

Trimming took 4 bases from V and 0 from J; bases not matched to a gene: 4. Germline V gene lookup returns CDR1 SGHRS and CDR2 YFSETQ. The CDR3 has 15 amino acids. The study ran its PCR with 60 Vbeta and 13 Jbeta primers. Original handling: Later analysis identified approximately 80 million unique TCR beta chains, approximately 11 million shared. Assay used: immunoSEQ multiplex PCR; TCRdb lists only in-frame clones, some missing. Clone size and V and J calls were adopted from that table, with D and trimming inferred from the DNA. Among roughly 180,000 clones listed, 70% to 90% were seen once. As concerns this clone: Its specificity is not known.

V gene TRBV5-1 combines with J gene TRBJ1-1; 9 nucleotides align to TRBD1. The sequenced material came from PBMCs. The receptor's source is a woman aged 18-29 years in good health and CMV-seropositive. Here the CDR3 reads CASSPGQGLNTEAFF. Here the CDR3 DNA reads TGCGCCAGCAGCCCCGGACAGGGGCTGAACACTGAAGCTTTCTTT.